What follows are 31 T cell receptor beta chains derived from one specimen sequenced in a study of shared clonotypes between healthy human individuals. Generated by immunoSEQ multiplex PCR, the TCRdb table keeps only in-frame clones and is missing some. The table has hundreds of thousands of clones, about 95% seen once. Positive CCR7 selection of CD45RO-negative cells yielded the naive CD8 cells, and terminally differentiated effector memory CD45RA+ cells were excluded. Specimen: naive CD8+ T cells sorted from blood. These TCRs come from a woman in her twenties or thirties in good health.

This clone was recorded once. This chain connects TRBV7-9 to TRBJ2-7; a possible D gene is TRBD1 (6 bases). Germline CDR1 SEHNR, CDR2 FQNEAQ (reference sequence). The CDR3 has 15 amino acids. V was pared by 1 base and J by 2 bases, with 12 bases between. The CDR3: CASSLGETGPYEQYF. CDR3 DNA sequence: TGTGCCAGCAGCTTAGGGGAGACAGGACCCTACGAGCAGTACTTC.

The chain carries TRBV13 and TRBJ2-7; 7 nucleotides line up with TRBD2. Unmatched junction bases numbered 5, after V lost 6 bases and J lost 0 bases. The CDR3 runs to 14 residues. CDR1 and CDR2 (germline): PRHDT, FYEKMQ (reference sequence). DNA for the CDR3: TGTGCCAGCAGTACTAGCGAAAGCTCCTACGAGCAGTACTTC. This translates into CASSTSESSYEQYF. Full variable domain (rest looked up from reference TRBV13 and TRBJ2-7): AAGVIQSPRHLIKEKRETATLKCYPIPRHDTVYWYQQGPGQDPQFLISFYEKMQSDKGSIPDRFSAQQFSDYHSELNMSSLELGDSALYFCASSTSESSYEQYFGPGTRLTVT.

The V gene is TRBV28, the J gene TRBJ1-3; D gene unclear. The V gene lost 3 bases and the J gene lost 0 bases, with 3 bases spanning the gap. Per the germline V gene, CDR1 is MDHEN and CDR2 is SYDVKM. The CDR3 covers 13 residues. CDR3 coding DNA: TGTGCCAGCAGTTTCAACTCTGGAAACACCATATATTTT. Its protein product is CASSFNSGNTIYF.

This clone has a handful of counts. This rearrangement joins TRBV13 to TRBJ1-3; no definite D call. The CDR3 covers 15 residues. V was cut by 3 bases and J by 4 bases, with 13 bases left in between. Germline CDR1 PRHDT, CDR2 FYEKMQ (reference sequence). The CDR3 protein is CASSLGVGTGNTIYF. The CDR3 coding sequence is TGTGCCAGCAGCTTGGGAGTGGGAACGGGAAACACCATATATTTT.

The chain links TRBV7-6 to TRBJ2-1; D is unresolved. The germline V and J ends were trimmed by 1 base and 7 bases, with 8 bases remaining between them. The CDR3 length is 13 residues. The germline V gene encodes CDR1 SGHVS and CDR2 FNYEAQ. CDR3 bases: TGTGCCAGCAGCTTAGACCCCATGAATGAGCAGTTCTTC. Translated, it gives CASSLDPMNEQFF.

This sequence joins TRBV27 and TRBJ2-7; TRBD1 aligns across 10 bases. CDR3 size: 14 residues. Germline values: CDR1 MNHEY, CDR2 SMNVEV (reference sequence). The V segment lost 7 bases and the J segment 5 bases; nucleotides outside the gene matches: 8. The CDR3 bases are TGTGCCAGCACCCAGACAGGGGGCTTGGACGAGCAGTACTTC. Protein sequence: CASTQTGGLDEQYF.

With regard to this clone: Within the sample, other DNA sequences also encode this same CDR3. The chain has TRBV7-8 and TRBJ2-7; a weak D match, TRBD2 (6 bases). Germline V gives CDR1 SGHVS, CDR2 FQNEAQ. The V and J ends lost 3 bases and 2 bases respectively, with 11 bases between them. CDR3 length: 14 amino acids. The CDR3 reads CASSLGGRTYEQYF. CDR3 sequence (DNA): TGTGCCAGCAGCTTGGGGGGTCGTACCTACGAGCAGTACTTC.

This clone has a single count. V gene TRBV15 combines with J gene TRBJ2-3; 12 nucleotides agree with TRBD2. Germline CDR1 and CDR2: LNHNV and YYDKDF (reference sequence). The CDR3 loop spans 18 amino acids. The trim removed 8 bases at V and 0 bases at J, leaving 12 bases unmatched. This CDR3 is CATLAGLAGGPSTDTQYF. The CDR3 coding sequence is TGTGCCACCCTAGCGGGGCTAGCGGGAGGGCCTAGCACAGATACGCAGTATTTT.

The chain employs TRBV28 and TRBJ2-7, with D unresolved. Trimming removed 2 bases from V and 3 bases from J, with 14 bases in between. CDR3 size: 15 residues. The germline gives CDR1 MDHEN, CDR2 SYDVKM. The CDR3 DNA follows: TGTGCCAGCAGTTTAACGGTACGGGCTCTCTACGAGCAGTACTTC. Encoded protein: CASSLTVRALYEQYF.

The gene calls are TRBV28 and TRBJ2-5; 7 bases are shared with TRBD1. V was clipped by 6 bases and J by 1 base; unmatched bases: 8. Germline CDR1 and CDR2: MDHEN and SYDVKM. The CDR3 has 15 residues. The CDR3 DNA follows: TGTGCCAGCAGGGACCCCGGGACAGCCCAAGAGACCCAGTACTTC. Amino acids: CASRDPGTAQETQYF.

The chain couples TRBV28 to TRBJ2-7; D is unresolved. Germline V lookup: CDR1 MDHEN, CDR2 SYDVKM. This CDR3 has 16 residues. Trimming cost V 3 bases and J 4 bases, with 19 bases left between them. CDR3 amino acids: CASSFLWGLVGYEQYF. CDR3 in DNA: TGTGCCAGCAGTTTTTTGTGGGGTCTCGTGGGATACGAGCAGTACTTC.

The chain joins TRBV25-1 to TRBJ1-5; possible D gene TRBD1, 6 bases. V shed 5 bases and J shed 0 bases, with 8 bases lying between them. CDR3 length: 14 residues. The germline CDR1 and CDR2 sequences are MGHDK and SYGVNS. For the CDR3, the DNA is TGTGCCAGCAGTCGCAGGGGTAGCAATCAGCCCCAGCATTTT. Amino acids: CASSRRGSNQPQHF.

This clone was found once. The chain joins TRBV5-5 to TRBJ2-7, with D uncertain. This CDR3 is built from 13 residues. The V gene's germline CDR1 is SGHKS and CDR2 YYEKEE (reference sequence). The V end was cut by 4 bases, the J end by 6 bases, with 14 bases between. The CDR3 sequence is CASSARFPPEQYF. As DNA, the CDR3 is TGTGCCAGCAGCGCGAGATTTCCCCCCGAGCAGTACTTC.

This sequence joins TRBV6-5 and TRBJ2-1, with D unclear. The germline V gene encodes CDR1 MNHEY and CDR2 SVGAGI. This CDR3 region has 13 residues. With 2 bases removed from V and 5 bases from J, the gap between germline ends came to 7 bases. The CDR3 nucleotides are TGTGCCAGCAGTTACCACTCTGACAATGAGCAGTTCTTC. It encodes CASSYHSDNEQFF.

This chain uses TRBV5-4 with TRBJ1-1, with 8 bases aligning to TRBD1. Looked up from germline, CDR1 is SGHNT and CDR2 is YYREEE (reference sequence). After removal of 5 bases from V and 2 bases from J, the junction contained 8 bases not matched to a gene. The CDR3 extends over 15 amino acids. DNA for the CDR3: TGTGCCAGCAGTTCGACAGGGGAAACTAACACTGAAGCTTTCTTT. Residues: CASSSTGETNTEAFF.

This clone was seen just once. The chain combines TRBV27 with TRBJ2-1; no clear D. The CDR3 contains 12 residues. CDR1 is MNHEY and CDR2 is SMNVEV in the germline V gene (reference sequence). The ends were cut back, 4 bases at V and 4 bases at J, with 5 bases in the middle. CDR3 DNA: TGTGCCAGCAGTTCCGAATACAATGAGCAGTTCTTC. This sequence encodes CASSSEYNEQFF.

The chain couples TRBV7-9 to TRBJ2-7; D assignment may be TRBD1 or TRBD2 (5 bases each). Germline V gene sequence: CDR1 SEHNR, CDR2 FQNEAQ (reference sequence). V was clipped by 5 bases and J by 6 bases, with 14 bases between them. This CDR3 has 13 residues. CDR3 loop: CASSPKQDSEQYF. Written as DNA, the CDR3 is TGTGCCAGCAGCCCGAAACAGGACTCCGAGCAGTACTTC.

This chain connects TRBV6-1 to TRBJ2-7; 7 bases are a match to TRBD2. CDR3 length: 15 residues. Germline CDR1 and CDR2: MNHNS and SASEGT. V gave up 2 bases and J gave up 5 bases; unmatched junction bases: 9. In DNA, the CDR3 is TGTGCCAGCAGTGAATTGTGGCAGGGACTACACGAGCAGTACTTC. Its protein product is CASSELWQGLHEQYF.

The chain carries TRBV9 and TRBJ2-7, with D possibly matching TRBD2 (6 bases). This CDR3 region has 14 residues. The V end lost 5 bases, the J end lost 5 bases, and 17 bases lay between the germline ends. CDR1 and CDR2 (germline): SGDLS, YYNGEE. CDR3 region: CASSATGLLNEQYF. The CDR3, as DNA: TGTGCCAGCAGTGCGACGGGACTCCTAAACGAGCAGTACTTC. Combining the CDR3 with reference TRBV9 and TRBJ2-7 gives the whole variable domain DSGVTQTPKHLITATGQRVTLRCSPRSGDLSVYWYQQSLDQGLQFLIQYYNGEERAKGNILERFSAQQFPDLHSELNLSSLELGDSALYFCASSATGLLNEQYFGPGTRLTVT.

The chain employs TRBV14 and TRBJ1-2; no definite D call. In germline, CDR1 is SGHDN, CDR2 FVKESK. V was clipped by 3 bases and J by 7 bases, with 15 bases between them. CDR3 length: 14 amino acids. The CDR3 DNA follows: TGTGCCAGCAGCCACTACCCGGCGGAGCGTGGCTACACCTTC. Translated, it gives CASSHYPAERGYTF.

V and J are TRBV11-2 and TRBJ2-7; no clear D. Germline CDR1 SGHAT, CDR2 FQNNGV. The CDR3 covers 13 residues. V was clipped by 1 base and J by 4 bases, with 8 bases between them. The CDR3 DNA is TGTGCCAGCAGCTTAGGACGGCAATACGAGCAGTACTTC. Its protein product is CASSLGRQYEQYF. The whole variable domain, filled in from reference TRBV11-2 and TRBJ2-7, reads EAGVAQSPRYKIIEKRQSVAFWCNPISGHATLYWYQQILGQGPKLLIQFQNNGVVDDSQLPKDRFSAERLKGVDSTLKIQPAKLEDSAVYLCASSLGRQYEQYFGPGTRLTVT.

The rearrangement uses TRBV4-1 and TRBJ1-2; weak D call: TRBD1 (5 bases). Germline CDR1 MGHRA, CDR2 YSYEKL. Deletions cut 3 bases from V and 2 bases from J, with 16 bases between. This CDR3 contains 16 residues. Written as DNA, the CDR3 is TGCGCCAGCAGCCACTCCATGCTCGGGGGGAACTATGGCTACACCTTC. It translates to CASSHSMLGGNYGYTF.

This clone was seen just once. The chain couples TRBV9 to TRBJ2-1; perhaps TRBD2 as D (5 bases). The germline V gene has CDR1 SGDLS and CDR2 YYNGEE. V lost 5 bases and J 1 base, leaving 7 bases between the germline ends. CDR3 length equals 13 residues. CDR3 DNA: TGTGCCAGCAGGGGAGAGTCCTACAATGAGCAGTTCTTC. Translation gives CASRGESYNEQFF.

The chain recombines TRBV4-2 with TRBJ2-7, with D possibly called TRBD1 or TRBD2 (5 bases each). Germline-derived CDR1 and CDR2 are LGHNA and YNFKEQ. CDR3 length: 13 amino acids. The ends were cut back, 6 bases at V and 6 bases at J, with 15 bases in the middle. In DNA form, the CDR3 reads TGTGCCAGCAGACCGAGCGGCCAGGGCGAGCAGTACTTC. Translating it yields CASRPSGQGEQYF.

In the case of this clone: The sample holds other DNA sequences that translate to the same CDR3. This chain uses TRBV4-1 with TRBJ2-7, with 7 nucleotides matching TRBD1. The germline V gene encodes CDR1 MGHRA and CDR2 YSYEKL. The CDR3 spans 14 residues. Trimming took 1 base from V and 3 from J; bases not matched to a gene: 3. The DNA for the CDR3 is TGCGCCAGCAGCCAAGGACAGGGCCTCTACGAGCAGTACTTC. Its translation: CASSQGQGLYEQYF.

The CDR3 DNA follows: TGCGCCAGCAGCTTGGAGTCCCCCTACAATGAGCAGTTCTTC. Translating it yields CASSLESPYNEQFF. V gene TRBV5-1 combines with J gene TRBJ2-1; D remains unclear. Trimming took off 0 bases at V and 2 bases at J, with 6 bases between the two ends. The CDR3 is 14 residues long. The V gene's germline CDR1 is SGHRS and CDR2 YFSETQ.

The V call is TRBV19, the J call TRBJ1-2; D possibly corresponds to TRBD1 (5 bases). Germline V gene data show CDR1 as LNHDA and CDR2 as SQIVND (reference sequence). Trimming pared 6 bases from V and 4 bases from J, leaving 18 bases between. The CDR3 totals 15 residues. The CDR3 DNA sequence: TGTGCCAGTAGCACGCACCGGGACGGAGTCTATGGCTACACCTTC. Translated, it gives CASSTHRDGVYGYTF.

This clone has a handful of counts. The chain employs TRBV2 and TRBJ2-7; D call uncertain. The CDR3 is 11 amino acids. CDR1 and CDR2 (germline): SNHLY, FYNNEI. Trimming removed 5 bases from V and 1 base from J, with 3 bases in between. The CDR3 region has the DNA TGTGCCAGCAGTCAATCCTACGAGCAGTACTTC. Protein sequence: CASSQSYEQYF.

The chain is built from TRBV27 and TRBJ2-7; TRBD1 might be the D (6 bases). Between the trimmed V and J ends, which lost 3 bases and 5 bases, there was a span of 14 bases. This CDR3 has 14 amino acids. Germline CDR1 MNHEY, CDR2 SMNVEV (reference sequence). Here the CDR3 reads CASSFVGGGDEQYF. CDR3 coding DNA: TGTGCCAGCAGTTTTGTAGGGGGTGGTGACGAGCAGTACTTC.

About this clone: This specimen includes other DNA sequences encoding the same CDR3. V usage is TRBV27 and J usage is TRBJ1-5; D is unclear. CDR3 length equals 13 residues. Germline V CDR1 and CDR2: MNHEY, SMNVEV (reference sequence). V lost 4 bases and J lost 2, with 6 bases in between. The CDR3 loop is CASSSGGNQPQHF. DNA of the CDR3: TGTGCCAGCAGTTCTGGGGGCAATCAGCCCCAGCATTTT.

About this clone: Other DNA variants within this sample encode the same CDR3. The rearrangement uses TRBV27 and TRBJ2-7; 13 nucleotides align to TRBD2. CDR1 and CDR2 from the germline V gene are MNHEY and SMNVEV (reference sequence). The junction had 7 bases not matched to a gene; V was cut back by 1 base and J by 7 bases. This CDR3 has 16 amino acids. This CDR3 reads CASSLLLAGGPGEQYF. In nucleotides, the CDR3 is TGTGCCAGCAGTTTATTACTAGCGGGAGGGCCGGGAGAGCAGTACTTC.